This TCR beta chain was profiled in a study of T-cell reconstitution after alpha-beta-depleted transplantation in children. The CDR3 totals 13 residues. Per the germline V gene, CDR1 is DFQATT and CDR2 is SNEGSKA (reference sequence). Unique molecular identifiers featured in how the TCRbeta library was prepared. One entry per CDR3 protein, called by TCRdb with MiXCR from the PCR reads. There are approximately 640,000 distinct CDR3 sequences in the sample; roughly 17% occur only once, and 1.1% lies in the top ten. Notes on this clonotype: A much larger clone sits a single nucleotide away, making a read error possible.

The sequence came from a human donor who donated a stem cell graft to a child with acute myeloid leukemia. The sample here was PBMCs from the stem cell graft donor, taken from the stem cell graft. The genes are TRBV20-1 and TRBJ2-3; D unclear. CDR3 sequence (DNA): TGCAGAGCTAGTCACAGCAGCACAGATACGCAGTATTTT. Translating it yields CRASHSSTDTQYF.